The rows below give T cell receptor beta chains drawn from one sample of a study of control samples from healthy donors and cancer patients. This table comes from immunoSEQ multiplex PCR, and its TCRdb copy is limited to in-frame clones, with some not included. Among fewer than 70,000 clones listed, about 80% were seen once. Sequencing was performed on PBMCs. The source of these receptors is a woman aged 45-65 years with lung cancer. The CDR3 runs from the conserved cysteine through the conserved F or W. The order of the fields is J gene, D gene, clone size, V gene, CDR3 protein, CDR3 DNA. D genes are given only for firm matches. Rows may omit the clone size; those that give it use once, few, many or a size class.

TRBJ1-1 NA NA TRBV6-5 CASSSFQGTEAFF TGTGCCAGCAGTTCCTTTCAGGGTACTGAAGCTTTCTTT
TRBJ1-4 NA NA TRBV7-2 CASSLGDGRPNEKLFF TGTGCCAGCAGCTTAGGTGATGGACGGCCTAATGAAAAACTGTTTTTT
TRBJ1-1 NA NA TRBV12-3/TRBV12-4 CASSLHSEAFF TGTGCCAGCAGTTTACATAGTGAAGCTTTCTTT
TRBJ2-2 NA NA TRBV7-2 CASSRSGGGTGELFF TGTGCCAGCAGCCGGAGTGGGGGCGGCACCGGGGAGCTGTTTTTT
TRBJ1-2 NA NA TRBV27 CASSLWGSGAYGYTF TGTGCCAGCAGTTTATGGGGCTCAGGGGCCTATGGCTACACCTTC
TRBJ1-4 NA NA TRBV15 CAAWRGQGEEKLFF TGTGCCGCCTGGCGAGGGCAGGGCGAAGAAAAACTGTTTTTT
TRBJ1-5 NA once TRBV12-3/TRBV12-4 CASSFSREPQHF TGTGCCAGCAGTTTTTCGAGGGAGCCCCAGCATTTT
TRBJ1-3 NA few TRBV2 CASSPGLLSGNTIYF TGTGCCAGCAGCCCGGGGTTACTCTCTGGAAACACCATATATTTT
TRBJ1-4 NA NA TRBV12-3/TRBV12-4 CASRGGAEKLFF TGTGCCAGCCGGGGGGGGGCTGAAAAACTGTTTTTT
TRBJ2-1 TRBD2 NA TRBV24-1 CATSAPLAGDYNEQFF TGTGCCACCAGTGCTCCCCTAGCGGGGGACTACAATGAGCAGTTCTTC
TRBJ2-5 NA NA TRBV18 CASSPWLEAQETQYF TGTGCCAGCTCACCATGGCTAGAGGCACAAGAGACCCAGTACTTC
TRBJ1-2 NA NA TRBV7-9 CASSLVREVVNYGYTF TGTGCCAGCAGCTTAGTCAGGGAGGTGGTTAACTATGGCTACACCTTC
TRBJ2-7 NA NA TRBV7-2 CASSLAGTGGYEQYF TGTGCCAGCAGCTTAGCGGGCACCGGGGGCTACGAGCAGTACTTC
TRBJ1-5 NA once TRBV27 CASSLFEDQPQHF TGTGCCAGCAGTTTATTTGAGGATCAGCCCCAGCATTTT
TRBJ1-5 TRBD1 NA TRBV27 CASSLSRGRQPQHF TGTGCCAGCAGTTTATCCAGGGGGCGTCAGCCCCAGCATTTT
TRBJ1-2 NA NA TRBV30 CAWSQDGTYGYTF TGTGCCTGGAGTCAGGACGGAACCTATGGCTACACCTTC
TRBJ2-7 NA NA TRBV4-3 CASSWTVGVYEQYF TGCGCCAGCAGCTGGACGGTAGGCGTCTACGAGCAGTACTTC
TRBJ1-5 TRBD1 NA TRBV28 CASSPGQFSNQPQHF TGTGCCAGCAGTCCGGGACAGTTTAGCAATCAGCCCCAGCATTTT
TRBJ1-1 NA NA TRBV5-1 CASSLPGQNTEAFF TGCGCCAGCAGCTTGCCGGGGCAGAACACTGAAGCTTTCTTT
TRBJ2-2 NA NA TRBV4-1 CASSQEVTLGIGNTGELFF TGCGCCAGCAGCCAAGAAGTAACATTAGGGATAGGGAACACCGGGGAGCTGTTTTTT
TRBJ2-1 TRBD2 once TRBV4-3 CASSPSALAGEQFF TGCGCCAGCAGCCCGAGCGCCCTAGCGGGGGAGCAGTTCTTC
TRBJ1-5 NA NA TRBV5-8 CASSLGPLDQPQHF TGTGCCAGCAGCTTGGGGCCCCTAGATCAGCCCCAGCATTTT
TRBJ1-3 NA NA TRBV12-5 CASGISAFSGNTIYF TGTGCTAGTGGGATTTCAGCTTTCTCTGGAAACACCATATATTTT
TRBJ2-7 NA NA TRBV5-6 CASSFGQGNEQYF NA
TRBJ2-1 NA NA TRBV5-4 CASSTTGPGYNEQFF TGTGCCAGCAGCACCACAGGTCCTGGGTACAATGAGCAGTTCTTC
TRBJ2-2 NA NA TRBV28 CASRRGLNTGELFF TGTGCCAGCAGACGCGGACTCAACACCGGGGAGCTGTTTTTT
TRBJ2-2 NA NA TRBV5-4 CASSQPNTGELFF TGTGCCAGCAGCCAACCGAACACCGGGGAGCTGTTTTTT
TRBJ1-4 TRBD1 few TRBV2 CASSGRTGAGEKLFF TGTGCCAGCAGTGGAAGGACAGGGGCAGGGGAAAAACTGTTTTTT
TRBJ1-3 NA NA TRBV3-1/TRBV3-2 CASSPPFAGGNTIYF TGTGCCAGCAGCCCCCCCTTTGCAGGAGGAAACACCATATATTTT
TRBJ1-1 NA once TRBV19 CASSMFRGRLNTEAFF TGTGCCAGTAGTATGTTTCGGGGAAGGTTGAACACTGAAGCTTTCTTT
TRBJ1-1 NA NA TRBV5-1 CASSLDGHNTEAFF TGCGCCAGCAGCTTGGACGGACATAACACTGAAGCTTTCTTT
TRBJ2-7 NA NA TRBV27 CASSSQAGSHEQYF TGTGCCAGCAGTTCTCAAGCGGGCAGCCACGAGCAGTACTTC
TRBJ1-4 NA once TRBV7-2 CASTHGEKLFF TGTGCCAGCACCCACGGAGAAAAACTGTTTTTT
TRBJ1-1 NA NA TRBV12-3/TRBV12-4 CASAPRGSTEAFF TGTGCCAGCGCCCCAAGGGGATCGACTGAAGCTTTCTTT
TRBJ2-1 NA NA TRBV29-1 CSVLGPMMQFF TGCAGCGTTCTCGGGCCAATGATGCAGTTCTTC
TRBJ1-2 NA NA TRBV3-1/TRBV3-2 CASSQNVAGKSYGYTF TGTGCCAGCAGCCAAAACGTGGCTGGAAAATCCTATGGCTACACCTTC
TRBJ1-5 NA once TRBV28 CASSSGRGRNQPQHF TGTGCCAGCAGTTCCGGACGGGGCCGGAATCAGCCCCAGCATTTT
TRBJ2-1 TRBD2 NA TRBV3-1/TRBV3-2 CASSQERLAGGGEFF TGTGCCAGCAGCCAAGAAAGACTAGCGGGGGGAGGGGAGTTCTTC
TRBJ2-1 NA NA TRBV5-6 CASSLVYREQFF TGTGCCAGCAGCTTGGTGTATCGCGAGCAGTTCTTC
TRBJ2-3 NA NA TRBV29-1 CSVEAQTGSELPDTQYF TGCAGCGTTGAGGCCCAAACGGGCTCGGAGCTCCCAGATACGCAGTATTTT
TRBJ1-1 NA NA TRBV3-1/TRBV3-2 CASSQARSTEAFF TGTGCCAGCAGCCAAGCCAGGAGCACTGAAGCTTTCTTT
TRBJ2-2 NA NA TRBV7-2 CASIQGSPYTGELFF TGTGCCAGCATCCAGGGCTCTCCATACACCGGGGAGCTGTTTTTT
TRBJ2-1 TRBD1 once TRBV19 CASSITRDRWGNEQFF TGTGCCAGTAGTATCACACGGGACAGGTGGGGGAATGAGCAGTTCTTC
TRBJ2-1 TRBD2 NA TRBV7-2 CASSRGLAGSNEQFF TGTGCCAGCAGCCGGGGACTAGCGGGGAGCAATGAGCAGTTCTTC
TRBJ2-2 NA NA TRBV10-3 CAISDPGATGELFF TGTGCCATCAGTGATCCGGGAGCTACCGGGGAGCTGTTTTTT
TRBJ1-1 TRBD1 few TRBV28 CASSLDRGAGAEAFF TGTGCCAGCAGTTTAGACAGGGGCGCAGGAGCTGAAGCTTTCTTT
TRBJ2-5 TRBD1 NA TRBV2 CASSVQGAQETQYF TGTGCCAGCAGTGTCCAGGGGGCACAAGAGACCCAGTACTTC
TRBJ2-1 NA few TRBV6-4 CASSEIPGPYNEQFF TGTGCCAGCAGCGAAATTCCGGGACCCTACAATGAGCAGTTCTTC
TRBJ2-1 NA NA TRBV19 CASSAQWGEQFF TGTGCCAGTAGCGCACAGTGGGGTGAGCAGTTCTTC
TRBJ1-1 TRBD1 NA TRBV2 CASSEGDRNTEAFF TGTGCCAGCAGTGAAGGGGACAGGAACACTGAAGCTTTCTTT
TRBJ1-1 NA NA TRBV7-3 CASSPQGMFTEAFF TGTGCCAGCAGCCCCCAGGGGATGTTCACTGAAGCTTTCTTT
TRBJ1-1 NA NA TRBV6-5 CASRPLDRTTEAFF TGTGCCAGCAGACCTCTAGACAGGACGACTGAAGCTTTCTTT
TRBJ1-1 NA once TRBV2 CASSVGNTEAFF TGTGCCAGCAGTGTGGGGAACACTGAAGCTTTCTTT